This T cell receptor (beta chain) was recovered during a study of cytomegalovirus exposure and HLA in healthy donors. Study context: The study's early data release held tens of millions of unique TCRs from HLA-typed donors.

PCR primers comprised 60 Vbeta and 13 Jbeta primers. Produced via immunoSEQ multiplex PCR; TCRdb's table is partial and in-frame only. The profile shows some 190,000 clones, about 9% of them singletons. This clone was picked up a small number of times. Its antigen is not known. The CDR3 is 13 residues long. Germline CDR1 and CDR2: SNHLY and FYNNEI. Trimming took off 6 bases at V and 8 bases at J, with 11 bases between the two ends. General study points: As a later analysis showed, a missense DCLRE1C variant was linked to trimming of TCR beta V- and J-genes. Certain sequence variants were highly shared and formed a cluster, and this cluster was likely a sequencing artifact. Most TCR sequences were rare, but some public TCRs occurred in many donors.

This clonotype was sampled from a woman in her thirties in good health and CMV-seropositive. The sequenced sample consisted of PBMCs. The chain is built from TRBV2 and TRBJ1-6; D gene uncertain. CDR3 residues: CASSVSVDSPLHF. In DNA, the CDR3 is TGTGCCAGCAGCGTTAGTGTGGATTCACCCCTCCACTTT.